Given below is one T cell receptor beta chain in context. Its antigen is currently unknown. The data originate from a study of CD8 T cells in ankylosing spondylitis. Study-wide findings and caveats: The study looked at matched synovial fluid samples from ankylosing spondylitis patients. Disease-linked clones were reported to be significantly enriched there. Disease-linked clones were CD8+ and relatively rare in peripheral blood. Existing reports had already noted some motif variants in reactive arthritis synovial fluid and blood. In ankylosing spondylitis blood, a motif of eight highly homologous TCR beta variants appeared characteristic.

Trimming took 4 bases from V and 6 from J, leaving 9 bases between them. Germline CDR1 KGHDR, CDR2 SFDVKD. The CDR3 extends over 13 amino acids. Libraries for TCR beta were made by quantitative 5'-RACE with molecular barcodes. Each CDR3 protein is one row after TCRdb ran MiXCR on the 5' RACE reads. The sample yields hundreds of thousands of distinct CDR3 sequences, approximately 10% seen once. This clonotype was obtained from a male donor with ankylosing spondylitis. The chain employs TRBV24-1 and TRBJ2-1; the D is unclear. The sequencing sample was made of blood, either unsorted or a sorted T cell fraction (not recorded which). The CDR3 nucleotides are TGTGCCACCAGTGAACCGCTGGTCAATGAGCAGTTCTTC. This translates into CATSEPLVNEQFF.